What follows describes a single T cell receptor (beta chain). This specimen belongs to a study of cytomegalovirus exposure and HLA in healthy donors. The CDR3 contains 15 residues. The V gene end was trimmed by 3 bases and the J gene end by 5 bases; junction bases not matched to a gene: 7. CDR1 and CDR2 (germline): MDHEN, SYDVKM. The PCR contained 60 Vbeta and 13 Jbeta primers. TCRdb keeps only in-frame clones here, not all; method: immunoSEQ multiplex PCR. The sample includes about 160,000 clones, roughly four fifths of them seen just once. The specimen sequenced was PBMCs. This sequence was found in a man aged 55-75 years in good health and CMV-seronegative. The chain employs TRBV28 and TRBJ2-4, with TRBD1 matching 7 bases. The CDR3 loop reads CASSLPSTGQNIQYF. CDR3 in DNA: TGTGCCAGCAGTTTGCCTTCGACAGGGCAAAACATTCAGTACTTC. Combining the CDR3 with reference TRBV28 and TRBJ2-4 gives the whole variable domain DVKVTQSSRYLVKRTGEKVFLECVQDMDHENMFWYRQDPGLGLRLIYFSYDVKMKEKGDIPEGYSVSREKKERFSLILESASTNQTSMYLCASSLPSTGQNIQYFGAGTRLSVL.